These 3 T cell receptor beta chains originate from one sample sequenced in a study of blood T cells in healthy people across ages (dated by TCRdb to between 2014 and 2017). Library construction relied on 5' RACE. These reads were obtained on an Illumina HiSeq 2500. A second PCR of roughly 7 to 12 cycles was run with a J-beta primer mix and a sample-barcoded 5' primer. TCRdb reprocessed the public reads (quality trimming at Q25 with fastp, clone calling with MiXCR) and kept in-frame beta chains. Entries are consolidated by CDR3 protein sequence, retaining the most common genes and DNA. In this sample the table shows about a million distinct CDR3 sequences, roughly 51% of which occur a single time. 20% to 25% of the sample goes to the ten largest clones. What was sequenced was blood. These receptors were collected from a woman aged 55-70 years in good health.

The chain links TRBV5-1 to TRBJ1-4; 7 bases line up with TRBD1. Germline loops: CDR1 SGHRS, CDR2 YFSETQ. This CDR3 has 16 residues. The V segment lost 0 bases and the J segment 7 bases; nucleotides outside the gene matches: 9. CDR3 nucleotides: TGCGCCAGCAGCTTGGACGGGACAGTGGGAGCTGAAAAACTGTTTTTT. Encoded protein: CASSLDGTVGAEKLFF.

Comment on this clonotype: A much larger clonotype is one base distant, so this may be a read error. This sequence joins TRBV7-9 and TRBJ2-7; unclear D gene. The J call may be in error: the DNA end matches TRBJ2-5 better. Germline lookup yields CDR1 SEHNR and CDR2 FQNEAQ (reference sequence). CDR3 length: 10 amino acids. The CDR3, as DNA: TGTGCCAGCAGACCAGAGACCCAGTACTTC. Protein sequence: CASRPETQYF.

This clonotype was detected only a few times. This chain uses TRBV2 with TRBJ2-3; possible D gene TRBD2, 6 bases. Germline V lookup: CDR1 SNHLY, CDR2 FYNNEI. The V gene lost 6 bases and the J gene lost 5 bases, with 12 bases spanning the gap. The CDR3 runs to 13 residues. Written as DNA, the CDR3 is TGTGCCAGCAGGAAACCAGCGGGAGATACGCAGTATTTT. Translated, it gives CASRKPAGDTQYF. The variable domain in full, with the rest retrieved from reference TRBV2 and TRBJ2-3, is EPEVTQTPSHQVTQMGQEVILRCVPISNHLYFYWYRQILGQKVEFLVSFYNNEISEKSEIFDDQFSVERPDGSNFTLKIRSTKLEDSAMYFCASRKPAGDTQYFGPGTRLTVL.